The table lists the clone carrying this T cell receptor (beta chain) with a few counts. Its antigen is not identified. TCRdb re-derived calls from the RT-PCR reads in MiXCR, one entry per CDR3 protein. The repertoire consists of 540,000 or so distinct CDR3 sequences, with 10% to 15% occurring once and the leading ten covering less than 15%. CDR1 is DFQATT, CDR2 SNEGSKA, per germline (reference sequence). The CDR3 is 10 amino acids. Deletions cut 3 bases from V and 12 bases from J, with 11 bases between. The data stem from a study of response to subunit inactivated influenza vaccine. The study, taken as a whole, reports: Few additional T cells are recruited per seasonal influenza vaccination, authors suggested.

This TCR derives from a man aged 45-65 years who received an inactivated influenza vaccine. Sequencing used PBMCs from blood, obtained 35 to 45 days after vaccination. This rearrangement joins TRBV20-1 to TRBJ1-2, with unresolved D. The CDR3 coding sequence is TGCAGTGCTAGCGACCATCAGGACACCTTC. It is translated as CSASDHQDTF.